These T cell receptor beta chains were read from a single sample in a study of post-analysis software for immune sequencing data. From the PCR reads, TCRdb called clonotypes with MiXCR, one entry per CDR3 protein. Of roughly 700,000 distinct CDR3 sequences in the sample, 30% were seen once. Material for sequencing was blood. Receptor source: a girl aged 10 to 17 with multiple sclerosis. CDR3s include the opening cysteine and the closing phenylalanine or tryptophan. D genes are given only for firm matches. Where a row states a size, it is once, few, many or the class of an expanded clone; other rows omit it.

D gene: .
J gene: TRBJ2-7
clone size: .
V gene: TRBV5-1
CDR3 length: 14
CDR3 DNA: TGCGCCAGCAGCTTGGAGGGCAGAAAATACGAGCAGTACTTC
CDR3 protein: CASSLEGRKYEQYF

D gene: .
J gene: TRBJ2-7
clone size: few
V gene: TRBV10-3
CDR3 length: 12
CDR3 DNA: TGTGCCATCAGTGAGGGGGCGCGGGAGCAGTACTTC
CDR3 protein: CAISEGAREQYF

D gene: TRBD2
J gene: TRBJ2-3
clone size: .
V gene: TRBV24-1
CDR3 length: 16
CDR3 DNA: TGTGCCACCAGTGATGGCGGGGGGCCCCGCCGGGGGGCGCAGTATTTT
CDR3 protein: CATSDGGGPRRGAQYF

D gene: TRBD1
J gene: TRBJ2-5
clone size: .
V gene: TRBV20-1
CDR3 length: 14
CDR3 DNA: TGCAGTGCTAGAGCGGGACAGTTCCAAGAGACCCAGTACTTC
CDR3 protein: CSARAGQFQETQYF

D gene: .
J gene: TRBJ1-4
clone size: .
V gene: TRBV5-1
CDR3 length: 15
CDR3 DNA: TGCGCCAGCAGCTGGAGTGGAGAAGCTAATGAAAAACTGTTTTTT
CDR3 protein: CASSWSGEANEKLFF

D gene: .
J gene: TRBJ1-6
clone size: .
V gene: TRBV6-2/TRBV6-3
CDR3 length: 14
CDR3 DNA: TGTGCCAGCAGTTTGGGACTCCAATCGTCGACCCTCCACTTT
CDR3 protein: CASSLGLQSSTLHF

D gene: TRBD2
J gene: TRBJ2-7
clone size: .
V gene: TRBV7-9
CDR3 length: 19
CDR3 DNA: TGTGCCAGCAGCTCCCCACAGAGGGGGACTAGCGGGAGCTCCTACGAGCAGTACTTC
CDR3 protein: CASSSPQRGTSGSSYEQYF

D gene: TRBD1
J gene: TRBJ1-5
clone size: .
V gene: TRBV5-1
CDR3 length: 15
CDR3 DNA: TGCGCCAGCAGCTTGGCAGGGGGCCTCAATCAGCCCCAGCATTTT
CDR3 protein: CASSLAGGLNQPQHF

D gene: .
J gene: TRBJ2-3
clone size: .
V gene: TRBV20-1
CDR3 length: 14
CDR3 DNA: TGCAGTGCTAGAGTTGCGGCGAGCACAGATACGCAGTATTTT
CDR3 protein: CSARVAASTDTQYF

D gene: TRBD1
J gene: TRBJ1-1
clone size: few
V gene: TRBV6-5
CDR3 length: 13
CDR3 DNA: TGTGCCAGCAGTTCACAGGGGACTGCTAACGCTTTCTTT
CDR3 protein: CASSSQGTANAFF

D gene: .
J gene: TRBJ2-5
clone size: .
V gene: TRBV7-2
CDR3 length: 14
CDR3 DNA: TGTGCCAGCAGCGTTACAGCCGCCCAAGAGACCCAGTACTTC
CDR3 protein: CASSVTAAQETQYF

D gene: TRBD2
J gene: TRBJ2-1
clone size: .
V gene: TRBV10-3
CDR3 length: 17
CDR3 DNA: TGTGCCATCAGTGAGTACGGGACTAGCGGGAGGGCCTACGAGCAGTTCTTC
CDR3 protein: CAISEYGTSGRAYEQFF

D gene: TRBD2
J gene: TRBJ2-1
clone size: few
V gene: TRBV12-3/TRBV12-4
CDR3 length: 18
CDR3 DNA: TGTGCCAGCAGTACCGGGACTAGAAATGATAAACGATATAATGAGCAGTTCTTC
CDR3 protein: CASSTGTRNDKRYNEQFF

D gene: .
J gene: TRBJ2-3
clone size: many
V gene: TRBV5-1
CDR3 length: 15
CDR3 DNA: TGCGCCAGCAGCCCCGGACTGCGGAGGACAGATACGCAGTATTTT
CDR3 protein: CASSPGLRRTDTQYF

D gene: .
J gene: TRBJ2-7
clone size: few
V gene: TRBV15
CDR3 length: 15
CDR3 DNA: TGTGCCACCAGCAGAGTCCCCAGGGGTAATGGCGAGCAGTACTTC
CDR3 protein: CATSRVPRGNGEQYF

D gene: .
J gene: TRBJ1-1
clone size: few
V gene: TRBV7-2
CDR3 length: 15
CDR3 DNA: TGTGCCAGCAGCCAGCGGGGCCCCTATCTCTTAGAAGCTTTCTTT
CDR3 protein: CASSQRGPYLLEAFF

D gene: .
J gene: TRBJ1-5
clone size: .
V gene: TRBV4-3
CDR3 length: 15
CDR3 DNA: TGCGCCAGCAGCCAAACAGGGAGCAGCAATCAGCCCCAGCATTTT
CDR3 protein: CASSQTGSSNQPQHF

D gene: .
J gene: TRBJ1-5
clone size: .
V gene: TRBV2
CDR3 length: 15
CDR3 DNA: TGTGCCAGCAGTGAGGAGAAGTCGGGGAATCAGCCCCAGCATTTT
CDR3 protein: CASSEEKSGNQPQHF